The rows below give T cell receptor beta chains drawn from one sample of a study of cytomegalovirus exposure and HLA in healthy donors. TCRdb keeps only in-frame clones here, not all; method: immunoSEQ multiplex PCR. Of some 140,000 clones listed, around 79% are singletons. The sample consisted of PBMCs. These receptors originate from a man aged 35-49 years in good health and CMV-seropositive. The CDR3 runs from the conserved cysteine through the conserved F or W. The order of the fields is CDR3 protein, CDR3 DNA, J gene, V gene, D gene, clone size. The D gene is left open where the match is weak. Not every row has a clone size; where given, it reads once, few, many or a size class.

CDR3 protein: CASSQESGGNSPLHF
CDR3 DNA: TGTGCCAGCAGCCAAGAGTCAGGGGGCAATTCACCCCTCCACTTT
J gene: TRBJ1-6
V gene: TRBV4-2
D gene: TRBD1
clone size: .

CDR3 protein: CASSPGLADLLETQYF
CDR3 DNA: TGTGCCAGCTCGCCTGGACTAGCGGACCTCCTAGAGACCCAGTACTTC
J gene: TRBJ2-5
V gene: TRBV18
D gene: TRBD2
clone size: .

CDR3 protein: CASSLLIGTGKSEAFF
CDR3 DNA: TGTGCCAGCAGTTTACTTATCGGGACAGGGAAGAGTGAAGCTTTCTTT
J gene: TRBJ1-1
V gene: TRBV28
D gene: TRBD1
clone size: .

CDR3 protein: CASSTSGGSYEQYF
CDR3 DNA: TGTGCCAGCAGCACTAGCGGGGGCTCCTACGAGCAGTACTTC
J gene: TRBJ2-7
V gene: TRBV5-4
D gene: TRBD2
clone size: once

CDR3 protein: CASSQNPGQKNEQFF
CDR3 DNA: TGCGCCAGCAGCCAAAACCCAGGGCAGAAAAATGAGCAGTTCTTC
J gene: TRBJ2-1
V gene: TRBV4-1
D gene: .
clone size: few

CDR3 protein: CASSQDRGPYEQYF
CDR3 DNA: TGTGCCAGCAGCCAAGACCGCGGTCCCTACGAGCAGTACTTC
J gene: TRBJ2-7
V gene: TRBV4-2
D gene: .
clone size: .

CDR3 protein: CAIRREAHQETQYF
CDR3 DNA: TGTGCCATCAGGCGGGAGGCCCACCAAGAGACCCAGTACTTC
J gene: TRBJ2-5
V gene: TRBV10-3
D gene: TRBD2
clone size: .

CDR3 protein: CASSVGPGRIAAYNEQFF
CDR3 DNA: TGTGCCAGCAGCGTAGGTCCAGGGAGAATAGCGGCCTACAATGAGCAGTTCTTC
J gene: TRBJ2-1
V gene: TRBV9
D gene: .
clone size: .

CDR3 protein: CASSEWDRGAPEAFF
CDR3 DNA: TGTGCCAGCAGTGAATGGGACAGGGGTGCTCCTGAAGCTTTCTTT
J gene: TRBJ1-1
V gene: TRBV2
D gene: TRBD1
clone size: .

CDR3 protein: CASSARKEPANSYEQYF
CDR3 DNA: TGTGCCAGCAGCGCCCGAAAAGAGCCAGCGAATTCCTACGAGCAGTACTTC
J gene: TRBJ2-7
V gene: TRBV21-1
D gene: .
clone size: .

CDR3 protein: CAISVEAYEQYF
CDR3 DNA: TGTGCCATCAGTGTAGAAGCCTACGAGCAGTACTTC
J gene: TRBJ2-7
V gene: TRBV10-3
D gene: .
clone size: .

CDR3 protein: CASSPGNNEQFF
CDR3 DNA: TGTGCCAGCAGCCCAGGGAACAATGAGCAGTTCTTC
J gene: TRBJ2-1
V gene: TRBV5-4
D gene: .
clone size: .

CDR3 protein: CASSKAGTWPSYEQYF
CDR3 DNA: TGTGCCAGTAGTAAAGCCGGGACTTGGCCCTCCTACGAGCAGTACTTC
J gene: TRBJ2-7
V gene: TRBV19
D gene: .
clone size: .

CDR3 protein: CASSEAARAGTEAFF
CDR3 DNA: TGTGCCAGCAGTGAAGCCGCCAGGGCTGGGACTGAAGCTTTCTTT
J gene: TRBJ1-1
V gene: TRBV6-1
D gene: .
clone size: few

CDR3 protein: CASSYSGQVYYEQYF
CDR3 DNA: TGTGCCAGCAGTTACTCGGGACAGGTATACTACGAGCAGTACTTC
J gene: TRBJ2-7
V gene: TRBV6-5
D gene: TRBD1
clone size: .

CDR3 protein: CASSWGLAYDEQFF
CDR3 DNA: TGCGCCAGCAGCTGGGGACTAGCTTACGATGAGCAGTTCTTC
J gene: TRBJ2-1
V gene: TRBV5-1
D gene: TRBD2
clone size: .

CDR3 protein: CASSLLETGLNIQYF
CDR3 DNA: TGTGCCAGCAGTTTGTTGGAGACAGGGTTAAACATTCAGTACTTC
J gene: TRBJ2-4
V gene: TRBV28
D gene: TRBD1
clone size: .

CDR3 protein: CASSEAEWGQGGTGELFF
CDR3 DNA: TGTGCCAGCAGTGAAGCAGAGTGGGGACAGGGAGGTACCGGGGAGCTGTTTTTT
J gene: TRBJ2-2
V gene: TRBV6-1
D gene: TRBD1
clone size: .

CDR3 protein: CASMWAGNQPQHF
CDR3 DNA: TGTGCCAGCATGTGGGCCGGCAATCAGCCCCAGCATTTT
J gene: TRBJ1-5
V gene: TRBV2
D gene: .
clone size: .

CDR3 protein: CAINPGQPFEQYF
CDR3 DNA: TGTGCCATCAACCCGGGACAGCCTTTTGAGCAGTACTTC
J gene: TRBJ2-7
V gene: TRBV10-3
D gene: TRBD1
clone size: .

CDR3 protein: CASSLWNQGKLFF
CDR3 DNA: TGTGCCAGCAGTTTATGGAATCAGGGAAAACTGTTTTTT
J gene: TRBJ1-4
V gene: TRBV28
D gene: .
clone size: few

CDR3 protein: CAWRRGQNNYGYTF
CDR3 DNA: TGTGCCTGGAGGAGGGGGCAAAACAACTATGGCTACACCTTC
J gene: TRBJ1-2
V gene: TRBV30
D gene: TRBD1
clone size: .

CDR3 protein: CASRGLGEGNTIYF
CDR3 DNA: TGTGCCAGCAGGGGCCTCGGGGAGGGGAACACCATATATTTT
J gene: TRBJ1-3
V gene: TRBV6-5
D gene: .
clone size: .

CDR3 protein: CASSLRGFNEKLFF
CDR3 DNA: TGTGCCAGCAGCTTACGGGGGTTCAATGAAAAACTGTTTTTT
J gene: TRBJ1-4
V gene: TRBV5-5
D gene: .
clone size: once

CDR3 protein: CASSQLRGMNTEAFF
CDR3 DNA: TGTGCCAGCAGCCAATTGCGGGGAATGAACACTGAAGCTTTCTTT
J gene: TRBJ1-1
V gene: TRBV14
D gene: .
clone size: few

CDR3 protein: CASSLWESSPLHF
CDR3 DNA: TGTGCCAGCAGCCTCTGGGAGTCGTCACCCCTCCACTTT
J gene: TRBJ1-6
V gene: TRBV25-1
D gene: .
clone size: .

CDR3 protein: CAWSHTGGAEAFF
CDR3 DNA: TGTGCCTGGAGCCACACAGGGGGGGCTGAAGCTTTCTTT
J gene: TRBJ1-1
V gene: TRBV30
D gene: TRBD1
clone size: .